The entry that follows covers one T cell receptor beta chain sequence. This specimen belongs to a study of response to subunit inactivated influenza vaccine. With 4 bases removed from V and 3 bases from J, the gap between germline ends came to 21 bases. The CDR3 contains 17 residues. Per germline, CDR1 MNHEY and CDR2 SVGEGT. Each CDR3 protein is one row after TCRdb ran MiXCR on the RT-PCR reads. This sample has approximately 500,000 distinct CDR3 sequences, with 20% to 25% found just once. These sequences were also reported in another study, on T cells expressing NK-cell markers. This second study notes: It was by 5'RACE template switching with UMIs that TCR beta cDNA was made. Underlying the TCR beta repertoires were sorted CD3+CD56+NKG2C+, CD3+CD56+NKG2C- and CD3+CD56-NKG2C+ T cells. Seven of eight sequenced donors tested HCMV-seropositive; one tested seronegative. The sorts in several experiments were restricted to alpha-beta TCR T cells by an anti-gamma-delta TCR antibody. Dominant NKG2C+ clonotypes made up about 1.0-7.0% of CD8+ T cells in several donors.

This receptor was identified in a man between 45 and 60 years old who received an inactivated influenza vaccine. Sample: CD4+ T cells sorted from PBMCs, taken 11 to 12 days after vaccination. The V call is TRBV6-2 or TRBV6-3, the J call TRBJ1-2; perhaps TRBD1 as D (5 bases). The CDR3 DNA reads TGTGCCAGCAGTTTCTCCGGGGACGGACATCGATACTATGGCTACACCTTC. It specifies CASSFSGDGHRYYGYTF.